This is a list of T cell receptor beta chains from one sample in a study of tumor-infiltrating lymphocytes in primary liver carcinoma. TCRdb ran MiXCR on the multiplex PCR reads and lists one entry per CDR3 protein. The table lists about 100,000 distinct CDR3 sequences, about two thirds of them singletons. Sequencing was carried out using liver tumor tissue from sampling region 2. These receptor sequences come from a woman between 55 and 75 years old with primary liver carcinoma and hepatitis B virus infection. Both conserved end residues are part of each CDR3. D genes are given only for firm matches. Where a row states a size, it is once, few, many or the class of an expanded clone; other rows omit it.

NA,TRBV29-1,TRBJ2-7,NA,CSVAGGHGVDEQYF,TGCAGCGTTGCGGGGGGACATGGGGTCGACGAGCAGTACTTC
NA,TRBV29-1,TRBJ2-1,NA,CNVATSPLGGEQFF,TGCAACGTTGCCACAAGCCCCCTCGGGGGTGAGCAGTTCTTC
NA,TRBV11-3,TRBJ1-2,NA,CAGSLGHDTGHGYTF,TGTGCCGGCAGCTTAGGTCACGACACCGGCCATGGCTACACCTTC
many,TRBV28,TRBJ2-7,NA,CASRTDTYVYEQYF,TGTGCCAGCAGAACCGACACATACGTCTACGAGCAGTACTTC
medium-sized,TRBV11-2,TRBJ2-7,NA,CASSPAVSYEQYF,TGTGCCAGCAGCCCGGCAGTATCCTACGAGCAGTACTTC
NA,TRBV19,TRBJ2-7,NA,CASSRSRDYEQYF,TGTGCCAGTAGCCGGAGCCGGGACTACGAGCAGTACTTC
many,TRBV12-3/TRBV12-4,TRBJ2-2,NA,CATGLDRTGELFF,TGTGCCACCGGCTTGGATAGGACCGGGGAGCTGTTTTTT
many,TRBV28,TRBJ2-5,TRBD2,CASSLYGTRVLYF,TGTGCCAGCAGTTTATATGGGACTAGGGTTCTGTACTTC
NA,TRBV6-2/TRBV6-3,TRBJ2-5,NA,CASSSRWTAEFGTEYF,TGTGCCAGCAGTTCGAGGTGGACAGCGGAATTCGGGACCGAGTACTTC
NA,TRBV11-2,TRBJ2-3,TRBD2,CSSTLESSGRSQYF,TGTTCCAGCACCTTAGAGTCTAGCGGGAGGTCCCAGTATTTT
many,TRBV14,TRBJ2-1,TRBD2,CASSQSKRDRRNEQFF,TGTGCCAGCAGCCAATCCAAGCGGGATAGACGCAATGAGCAGTTCTTC
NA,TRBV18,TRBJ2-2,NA,CASSVGQTTGELFF,TGTGCCAGCTCAGTGGGGCAAACGACCGGGGAGCTGTTTTTT
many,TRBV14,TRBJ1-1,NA,CASSQDRADQAFF,TGTGCCAGCAGCCAAGATCGCGCGGACCAGGCTTTCTTT
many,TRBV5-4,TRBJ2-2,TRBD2,CASSSVMTSGRAGELFF,TGTGCCAGCAGCTCCGTTATGACTAGCGGGAGAGCCGGGGAGCTGTTTTTT
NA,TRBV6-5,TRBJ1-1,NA,CASRYSRGDTEAFF,TGTGCCAGCCGCTACTCGCGGGGAGACACTGAAGCTTTCTTT
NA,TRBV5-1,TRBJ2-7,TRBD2,CASSSGLAGGCSYEQYF,TGCGCCAGCAGCTCGGGACTAGCGGGAGGATGCTCCTACGAGCAGTACTTC
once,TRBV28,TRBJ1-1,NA,CASGAPLGQGTEDFF,TGTGCCAGCGGGGCGCCGCTCGGCCAGGGCACTGAAGATTTCTTT
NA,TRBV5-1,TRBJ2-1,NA,CASSLEERTYNEQFF,TGCGCCAGCAGCTTGGAGGAGCGAACCTACAATGAGCAGTTCTTC
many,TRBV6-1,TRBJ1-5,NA,CASRGDRGEPQHF,TGTGCCAGCAGGGGGGACCGCGGAGAGCCCCAGCATTTT
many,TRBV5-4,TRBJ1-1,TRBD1,CASSSNRGSIEAFF,TGTGCCAGCAGCTCTAACAGGGGGAGTATTGAAGCTTTCTTT
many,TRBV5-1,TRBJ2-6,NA,CASSLGQNSGANVLTF,TGCGCCAGCAGCCTAGGACAGAACTCTGGGGCCAACGTCCTGACTTTC
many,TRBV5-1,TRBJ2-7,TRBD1,CASSTGQGSDEQYF,TGCGCCAGCAGCACCGGACAGGGCTCGGACGAGCAGTACTTC
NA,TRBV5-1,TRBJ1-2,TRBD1,CASSFGQAVDDYTF,TGCGCCAGCAGCTTCGGACAGGCCGTGGATGACTACACCTTC
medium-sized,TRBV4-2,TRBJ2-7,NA,CASSPRLLYEQYF,TGTGCCAGCAGCCCCCGTTTACTCTACGAGCAGTACTTC
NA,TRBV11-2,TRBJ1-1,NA,CASSVDGQFNTQAFF,TGTGCCAGCAGCGTGGATGGACAGTTTAACACTCAAGCTTTCTTT
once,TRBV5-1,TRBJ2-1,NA,CASSLVRERCEQFF,TGCGCCAGCAGCTTGGTACGGGAGCGGTGTGAGCAGTTCTTC
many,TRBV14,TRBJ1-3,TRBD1,CASSQEQGYGNTIYF,TGTGCCAGCAGCCAAGAACAGGGGTACGGAAACACCATATATTTT
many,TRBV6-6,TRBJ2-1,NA,CASSEQFF,TGTGCCAGCAGTGAGCAGTTCTTC
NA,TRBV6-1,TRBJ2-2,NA,CASSDRGTGELFF,TGTGCCAGCAGTGATAGGGGAACCGGGGAGTTGTTTTTT
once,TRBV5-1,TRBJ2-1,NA,CANSYSWYSSYNEQFF,TGCGCCAACAGCTATAGCTGGTATAGCTCCTACAATGAGCAGTTCTTC
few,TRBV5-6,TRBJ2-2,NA,CASSTILQGNTGELFF,TGTGCCAGCAGCACAATATTACAGGGAAACACCGGGGAGCTGTTTTTT
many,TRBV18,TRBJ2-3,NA,CASSVGGTDTQYF,TGTGCCAGCTCCGTTGGGGGCACAGATACGCAGTATTTT
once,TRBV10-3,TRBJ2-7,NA,CVIKRADDTYEQYF,TGTGTCATCAAGCGGGCAGACGATACCTACGAGCAGTACTTC
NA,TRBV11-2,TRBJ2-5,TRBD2,CAISLTPSGNPDQETQHF,TGTGCCATCAGCTTGACGCCTAGCGGGAACCCCGACCAAGAGACCCAGCACTTC
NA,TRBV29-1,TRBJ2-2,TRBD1,CSVVPSGTGGYTGELFF,TGCAGCGTGGTACCCTCCGGGACAGGGGGTTACACCGGGGAGCTGTTTTTT
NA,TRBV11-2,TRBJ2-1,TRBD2,CASTPSGNNEQFF,TGTGCCAGCACCCCTAGCGGGAACAATGAGCAGTTCTTC
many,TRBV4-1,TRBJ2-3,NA,CASSQGLPGTSTDTQYF,TGCGCCAGCAGCCAAGGTTTGCCGGGAACTAGCACAGATACGCAGTATTTT
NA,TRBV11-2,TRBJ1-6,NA,CASSLEVSAISALHF,TGTGCCAGCAGCTTAGAAGTGTCAGCCATCTCAGCCCTCCACTTT
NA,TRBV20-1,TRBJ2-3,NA,CSARLTDTQYF,TGCAGTGCTAGACTCACAGATACGCAGTATTTT
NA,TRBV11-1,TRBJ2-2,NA,CGSRKQGVGTRELFF,TGTGGCAGCAGAAAACAGGGTGTTGGCACCAGGGAGCTGTTTTTT
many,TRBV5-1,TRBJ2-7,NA,CASSLVGSSYEQYF,TGCGCCAGCAGCTTGGTCGGCAGTTCCTACGAGCAGTACTTC
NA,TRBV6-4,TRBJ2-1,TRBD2,CASSEKGLAGANEQFF,TGTGCCAGCAGTGAAAAAGGACTAGCGGGAGCCAATGAGCAGTTCTTC
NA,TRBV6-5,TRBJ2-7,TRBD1,CASSTPRDSHYKQYF,TGTGCCAGCAGTACTCCCCGGGACAGCCACTACAAGCAGTACTTC
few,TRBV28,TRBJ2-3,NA,CASSAPRGGGTDTQYF,TGTGCCAGCAGTGCCCCCCGCGGAGGGGGCACAGATACGCAGTATTTT
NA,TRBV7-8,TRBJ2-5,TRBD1,CASSFRQGPSETKYF,TGTGCCAGCAGCTTTAGACAGGGGCCGTCGGAGACCAAGTACTTC
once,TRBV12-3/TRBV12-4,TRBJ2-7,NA,CASSLQGSYEQYF,TGTGCCAGCAGCCTACAGGGTTCTTACGAGCAGTACTTC
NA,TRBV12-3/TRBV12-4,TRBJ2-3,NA,CASSLGSGSTGTQCF,TGTGCCAGCAGTTTAGGTAGCGGAAGCACAGGTACGCAGTGTTTT
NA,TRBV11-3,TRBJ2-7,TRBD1,CVSSTGASSYEQYF,TGTGTTAGCAGCACAGGGGCGAGCTCCTACGAGCAGTACTTC
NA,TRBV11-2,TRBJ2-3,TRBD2,CASTSGLAGPDMRYF,TGTGCCAGCACCTCGGGACTAGCGGGACCAGATATGCGGTATTTT
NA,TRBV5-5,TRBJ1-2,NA,CARSLGAEINGYTF,TGTGCCAGGAGCTTGGGGGCTGAAATCAATGGCTACACCTTC
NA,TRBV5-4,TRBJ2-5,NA,CASSFTSGSIETHYF,TGTGCCAGCAGCTTTACTAGTGGGAGTATAGAGACTCATTACTTC